The present TCR beta chain was sequenced within a study of blood T cell repertoires in COVID-19. In the study overall: From T cells, B-cell-depleted T cells, or PBMCs came the material, which was cDNA or gDNA.

The data were produced by immunoSEQ multiplex PCR, yet TCRdb's version contains in-frame clones alone and is incomplete. This sample has 310,000 or so clones, with roughly 87% found just once. J lost 4 bases, V lost 3 bases, and 5 bases had no gene match. The CDR3 runs 14 residues. Germline values: CDR1 LNHDA, CDR2 SQIVND (reference sequence). A single count supports this clone. Participants came from around 25 US areas, aged about 18 to 95 years. Membership in each cohort depended on participant-reported clinical history. The sequence derives from a woman in her thirties or forties who had recovered from COVID-19. The rearrangement uses TRBV19 and TRBJ2-7, with 8 bases identical to TRBD1. The sequencing sample was made of PBMCs or T cells enriched from blood (not recorded which). The CDR3 sequence: CASSMRQGLYEQYF. DNA of the CDR3: TGTGCCAGTAGTATGAGACAGGGGCTTTACGAGCAGTACTTC.